This entry describes one TCR beta chain. What it recognizes is unknown. As to time point: blood 2 weeks post-SBRT. Stated treatment: 15 Gy SBRT to primary tumor, nephrectomy 4 weeks later. Generated by immunoSEQ multiplex PCR, the TCRdb table keeps only in-frame clones and is missing some. The sample records about 130,000 clones, about 81% being singletons. These data are taken from a study of radiation and T cells in renal cell carcinoma. Study-wide background: Nephrectomy followed 15 Gy stereotactic body radiation by 4 weeks.

The V end lost 7 bases, the J end lost 4 bases, and 16 bases lay between the germline ends. From germline, CDR1 is MNHEY and CDR2 SVGAGI. The CDR3 contains 14 residues. General study findings and limits: Top tumor clonotypes rose in blood 2 weeks post-radiation, then contracted.

This chain joins TRBV6-5 and TRBJ1-2; perhaps TRBD1 as D (5 bases). The starting material was blood, obtained from a patient whose treatment included radiotherapy and nephrectomy. This TCR derives from a man aged 45-65 years with renal cell carcinoma. CDR3 DNA sequence: TGTGCCAGCACCCGGCAGGGCATAGGCTATGGCTACACCTTC. Its protein is CASTRQGIGYGYTF.